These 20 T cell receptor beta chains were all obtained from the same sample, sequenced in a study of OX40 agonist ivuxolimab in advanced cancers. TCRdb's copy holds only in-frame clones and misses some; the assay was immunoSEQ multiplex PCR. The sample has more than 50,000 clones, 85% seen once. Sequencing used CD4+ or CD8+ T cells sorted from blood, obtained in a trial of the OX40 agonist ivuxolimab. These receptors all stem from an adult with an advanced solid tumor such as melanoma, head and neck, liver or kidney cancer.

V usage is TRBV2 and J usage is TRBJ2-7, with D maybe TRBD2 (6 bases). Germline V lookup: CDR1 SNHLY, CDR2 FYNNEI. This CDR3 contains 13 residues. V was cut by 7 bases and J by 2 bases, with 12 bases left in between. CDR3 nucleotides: TGTGCCAGCACCTGGGACTCAACCTACGAGCAGTACTTC. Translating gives CASTWDSTYEQYF. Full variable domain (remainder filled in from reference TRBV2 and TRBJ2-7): EPEVTQTPSHQVTQMGQEVILRCVPISNHLYFYWYRQILGQKVEFLVSFYNNEISEKSEIFDDQFSVERPDGSNFTLKIRSTKLEDSAMYFCASTWDSTYEQYFGPGTRLTVT.

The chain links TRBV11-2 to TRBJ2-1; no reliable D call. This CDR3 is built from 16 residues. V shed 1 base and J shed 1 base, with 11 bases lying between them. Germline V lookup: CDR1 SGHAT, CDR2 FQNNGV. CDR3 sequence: CASSLVPPGSYNEQFF. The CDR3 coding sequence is TGTGCCAGCAGCTTAGTACCCCCAGGATCCTACAATGAGCAGTTCTTC.

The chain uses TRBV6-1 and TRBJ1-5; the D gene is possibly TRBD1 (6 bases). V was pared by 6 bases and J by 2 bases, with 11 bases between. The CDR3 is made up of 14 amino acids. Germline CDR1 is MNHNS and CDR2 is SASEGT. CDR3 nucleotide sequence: TGTGCCAGCAGGGTCGACAGGCGCAATCAGCCCCAGCATTTT. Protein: CASRVDRRNQPQHF.

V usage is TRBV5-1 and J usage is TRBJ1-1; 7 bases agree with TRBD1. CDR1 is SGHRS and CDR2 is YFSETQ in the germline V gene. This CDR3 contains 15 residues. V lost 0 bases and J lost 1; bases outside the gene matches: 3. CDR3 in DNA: TGCGCCAGCAGCTTGGGTGGGACAGCGAACACTGAAGCTTTCTTT. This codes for CASSLGGTANTEAFF.

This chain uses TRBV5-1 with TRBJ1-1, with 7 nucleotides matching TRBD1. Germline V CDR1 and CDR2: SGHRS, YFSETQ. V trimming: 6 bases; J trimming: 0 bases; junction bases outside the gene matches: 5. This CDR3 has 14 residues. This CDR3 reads CASNSRGVNTEAFF. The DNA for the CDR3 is TGCGCCAGCAATTCCAGGGGGGTGAACACTGAAGCTTTCTTT.

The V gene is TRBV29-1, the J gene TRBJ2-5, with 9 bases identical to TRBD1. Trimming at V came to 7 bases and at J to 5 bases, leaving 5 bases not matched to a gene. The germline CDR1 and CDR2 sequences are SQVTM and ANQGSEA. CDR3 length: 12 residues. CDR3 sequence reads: CSGAGTGETQYF. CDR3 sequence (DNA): TGCAGCGGAGCCGGGACAGGGGAGACCCAGTACTTC.

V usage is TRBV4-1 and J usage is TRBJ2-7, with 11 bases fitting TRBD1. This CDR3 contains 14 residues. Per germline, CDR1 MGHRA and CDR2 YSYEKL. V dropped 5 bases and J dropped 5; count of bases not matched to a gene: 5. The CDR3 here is CASSARTGGNEQYF. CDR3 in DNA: TGCGCCAGCAGCGCTAGGACAGGGGGCAACGAGCAGTACTTC.

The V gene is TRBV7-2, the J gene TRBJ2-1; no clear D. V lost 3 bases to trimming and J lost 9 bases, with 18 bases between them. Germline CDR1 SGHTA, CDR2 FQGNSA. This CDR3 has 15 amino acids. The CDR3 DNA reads TGTGCCAGCAGCTTCTCCTCACTCAGCCGGTTTGAGCAGTTCTTC. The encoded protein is CASSFSSLSRFEQFF. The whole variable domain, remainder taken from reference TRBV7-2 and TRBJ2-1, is GAGVSQSPSNKVTEKGKDVELRCDPISGHTALYWYRQSLGQGLEFLIYFQGNSAPDKSGLPSDRFSAERTGGSVSTLTIQRTQQEDSAVYLCASSFSSLSRFEQFFGPGTRLTVL.

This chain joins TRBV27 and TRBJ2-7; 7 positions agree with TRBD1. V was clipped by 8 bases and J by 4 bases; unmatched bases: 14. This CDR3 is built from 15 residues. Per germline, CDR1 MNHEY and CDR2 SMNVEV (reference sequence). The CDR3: CASGRLAGGEYEQYF. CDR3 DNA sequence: TGTGCCAGCGGTCGGTTGGCAGGGGGTGAATACGAGCAGTACTTC.

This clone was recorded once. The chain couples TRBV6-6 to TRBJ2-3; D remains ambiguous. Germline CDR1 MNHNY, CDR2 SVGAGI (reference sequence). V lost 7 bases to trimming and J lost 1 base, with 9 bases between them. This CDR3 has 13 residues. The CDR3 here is CASTKIGTDTQYF. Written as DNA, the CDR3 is TGTGCCAGCACAAAGATCGGCACAGATACGCAGTATTTT.

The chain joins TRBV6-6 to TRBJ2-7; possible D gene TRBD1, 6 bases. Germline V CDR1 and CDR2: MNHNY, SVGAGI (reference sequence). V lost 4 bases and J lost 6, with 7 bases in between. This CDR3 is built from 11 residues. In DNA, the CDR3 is TGTGCCAGCAGTTCCAGGGGCGAGCAGTACTTC. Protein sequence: CASSSRGEQYF.

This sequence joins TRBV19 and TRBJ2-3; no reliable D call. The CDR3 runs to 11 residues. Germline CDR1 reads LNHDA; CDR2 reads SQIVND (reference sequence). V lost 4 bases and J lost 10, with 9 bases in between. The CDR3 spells CASSNIVAQYF. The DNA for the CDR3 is TGTGCCAGTAGTAACATAGTGGCGCAGTATTTT.

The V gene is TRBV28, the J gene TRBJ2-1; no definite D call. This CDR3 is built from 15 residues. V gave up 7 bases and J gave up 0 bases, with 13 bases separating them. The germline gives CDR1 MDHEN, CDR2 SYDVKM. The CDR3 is CASKPSFLSYNEQFF. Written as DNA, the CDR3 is TGTGCCAGCAAACCCAGCTTCCTCTCCTACAATGAGCAGTTCTTC.

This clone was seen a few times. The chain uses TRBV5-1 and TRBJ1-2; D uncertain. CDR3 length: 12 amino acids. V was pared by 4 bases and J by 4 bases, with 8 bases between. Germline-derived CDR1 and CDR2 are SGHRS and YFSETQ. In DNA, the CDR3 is TGCGCCAGCAGCGGGCTTACCTATGGCTACACCTTC. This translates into CASSGLTYGYTF.

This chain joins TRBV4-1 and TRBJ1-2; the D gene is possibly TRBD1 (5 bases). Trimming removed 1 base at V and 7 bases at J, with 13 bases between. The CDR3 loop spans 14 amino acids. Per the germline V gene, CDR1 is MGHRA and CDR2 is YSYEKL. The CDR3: CASSQGLLGVGYTF. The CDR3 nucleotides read TGCGCCAGCAGCCAAGGGCTACTGGGGGTTGGCTACACCTTC.

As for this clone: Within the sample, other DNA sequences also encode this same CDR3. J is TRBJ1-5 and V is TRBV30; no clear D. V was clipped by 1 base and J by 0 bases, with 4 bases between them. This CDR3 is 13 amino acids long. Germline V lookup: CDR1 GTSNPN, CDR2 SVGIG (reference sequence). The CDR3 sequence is CAWSGDSNQPQHF. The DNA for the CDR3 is TGTGCCTGGAGTGGGGATAGCAATCAGCCCCAGCATTTT.

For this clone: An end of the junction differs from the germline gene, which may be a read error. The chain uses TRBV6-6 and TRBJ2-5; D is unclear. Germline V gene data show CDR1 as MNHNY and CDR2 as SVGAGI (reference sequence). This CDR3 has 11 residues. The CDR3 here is CASSYQKTQYF. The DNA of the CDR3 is TGTGCCAGCAGTTACCAAAAGACCCAGTACTTC.

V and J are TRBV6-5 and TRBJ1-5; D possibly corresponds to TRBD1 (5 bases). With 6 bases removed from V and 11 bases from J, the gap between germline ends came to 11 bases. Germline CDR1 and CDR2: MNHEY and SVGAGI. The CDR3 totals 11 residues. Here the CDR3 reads CASSLGGSQHF. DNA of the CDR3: TGTGCCAGCAGCCTTGGGGGGTCCCAGCATTTT.

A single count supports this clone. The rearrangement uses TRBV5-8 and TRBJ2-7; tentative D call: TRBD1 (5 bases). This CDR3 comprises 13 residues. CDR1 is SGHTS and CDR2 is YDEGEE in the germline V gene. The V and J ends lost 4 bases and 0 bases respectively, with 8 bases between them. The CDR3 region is CASSRGHSYEQYF. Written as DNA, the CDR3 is TGTGCCAGCAGCCGTGGACACTCCTACGAGCAGTACTTC.

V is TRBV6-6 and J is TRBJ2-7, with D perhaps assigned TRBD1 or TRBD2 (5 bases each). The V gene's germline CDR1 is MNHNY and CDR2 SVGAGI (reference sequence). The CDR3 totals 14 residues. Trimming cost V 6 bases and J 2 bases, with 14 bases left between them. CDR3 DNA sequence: TGTGCCAGCAGCTCCGGGGACCTCACCTACGAGCAGTACTTC. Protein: CASSSGDLTYEQYF.